A selection of T cell receptor beta chains follows, all from one sample in a study of blood T cells in healthy people across ages. TCRdb re-called the 5' RACE reads with MiXCR, one entry per CDR3 protein. Of over 500,000 distinct CDR3 sequences in the sample, roughly half were seen once. Input material: blood. These TCRs come from a woman older than 75 in good health. Both conserved end residues are part of each CDR3. D genes are given only for firm matches. The size entry is marked missing in some rows and otherwise reads once, few, many or a size class.

D gene	V gene	clone size	J gene	CDR3 protein	CDR3 DNA
NA	TRBV7-3	many	TRBJ1-5	CASSLTDSNQPQHF	TGTGCCAGCAGCTTAACAGATAGCAATCAGCCCCAGCATTTT
NA	TRBV6-6	NA	TRBJ1-5	CASSYSEGGTQPQHF	TGTGCCAGCAGTTACTCAGAAGGGGGAACTCAGCCCCAGCATTTT
TRBD1	TRBV5-1	NA	TRBJ2-3	CASSSGTGEPDTQYF	TGCGCCAGCAGCTCCGGGACAGGGGAGCCAGATACGCAGTATTTT
TRBD1	TRBV7-2	NA	TRBJ2-5	CASSYQQGAQETQYF	TGTGCCAGCAGCTATCAACAGGGGGCACAGGAGACCCAGTACTTC
NA	TRBV4-2	few	TRBJ2-6	CASSQEGGAFGANVLTF	TGTGCCAGCAGCCAAGAAGGAGGAGCCTTCGGGGCCAACGTCCTGACTTTC
NA	TRBV15	NA	TRBJ2-7	CATSRDFPTYEQYF	TGTGCCACCAGCAGAGATTTCCCCACATACGAGCAGTACTTC
NA	TRBV5-1	many	TRBJ2-7	CASSLVADRVYEQYF	TGCGCCAGCAGCTTGGTGGCGGATCGGGTTTACGAGCAGTACTTC
TRBD1	TRBV6-5	once	TRBJ2-7	CASSPAGTGIYEQYF	TGTGCCAGCAGCCCAGCCGGGACAGGAATCTACGAGCAGTACTTC
NA	TRBV3-1	NA	TRBJ2-2	CASSQNQPGYTGELFF	TGTGCCAGCAGCCAAAACCAACCGGGATACACCGGGGAGCTGTTTTTT
TRBD1	TRBV30	NA	TRBJ2-7	CAWRRGDREYEQYF	TGTGCCTGGAGGAGGGGGGACAGGGAATACGAGCAGTACTTC
NA	TRBV13	once	TRBJ2-5	CASSLRDSNSGETQYF	TGTGCCAGCAGCTTAAGGGACTCCAACAGTGGGGAGACCCAGTACTTC
TRBD1	TRBV4-1	NA	TRBJ2-1	CASSHVGQGNNEQFF	TGCGCCAGCAGCCATGTGGGACAGGGCAACAATGAGCAGTTCTTC
NA	TRBV2	few	TRBJ1-5	CASSGSGPDQPQHF	TGTGCCAGCAGTGGCTCAGGGCCGGATCAGCCCCAGCATTTT
NA	TRBV12-3/TRBV12-4	few	TRBJ1-1	CASSFGEFTEAFF	TGTGCCAGCAGTTTTGGCGAGTTCACTGAAGCTTTCTTT
TRBD1	TRBV6-2/TRBV6-3	NA	TRBJ2-7	CASSSRDRVSYEQYF	TGTGCCAGCAGTTCCCGGGACAGAGTATCCTACGAGCAGTACTTC
TRBD2	TRBV6-6	NA	TRBJ2-1	CASSKTSGRADEQFF	TGTGCCAGCAGTAAGACTAGCGGGAGGGCCGATGAGCAGTTCTTC
TRBD2	TRBV27	NA	TRBJ2-5	CASSSWTSGSNEQYF	TGTGCCAGCAGTTCCTGGACTAGCGGGAGCAATGAGCAGTACTTC
TRBD1	TRBV29-1	many	TRBJ2-7	CSVSGDRGFYEQYF	TGCAGCGTAAGCGGGGACAGGGGTTTCTACGAGCAGTACTTC
NA	TRBV15	NA	TRBJ1-4	CATSRTRRGGEKLFF	TGTGCCACCAGCAGGACTCGACGGGGCGGTGAAAAACTGTTTTTT
TRBD1	TRBV24-1	NA	TRBJ2-2	CATSDRRIGGRIGELFF	TGTGCCACCAGTGACCGACGGATAGGGGGCCGGATCGGGGAGCTGTTTTTT
TRBD2	TRBV10-3	NA	TRBJ2-5	CAAQTSGETQYF	TGTGCCGCCCAGACTAGCGGGGAGACCCAGTACTTC
TRBD2	TRBV5-6	NA	TRBJ2-1	CASSFGGGNSYNEQFF	TGTGCCAGCAGCTTCGGGGGGGGAAACTCCTACAATGAGCAGTTCTTC
NA	TRBV12-3/TRBV12-4	few	TRBJ1-1	CASAVNPNTEAFF	TGTGCCAGCGCCGTCAATCCGAACACCGAAGCTTTCTTT
NA	TRBV12-3/TRBV12-4	NA	TRBJ1-5	CASSTGFWQPQHF	TGTGCCAGCAGTACAGGGTTTTGGCAGCCCCAGCATTTT
TRBD1	TRBV19	NA	TRBJ1-5	CASSTGQVRNQPQHF	TGTGCCAGTAGTACCGGACAGGTACGCAATCAGCCCCAGCATTTT
NA	TRBV9	NA	TRBJ2-7	CASNVAPVSYEQYF	TGTGCCAGCAACGTAGCGCCGGTTTCCTACGAGCAGTACTTC
TRBD1	TRBV6-6	NA	TRBJ2-5	CASSVRDRDRETQYF	TGTGCCAGCAGTGTCCGGGACAGGGACCGAGAGACCCAGTACTTC
NA	TRBV20-1	few	TRBJ1-4	CSAKRDRRPPNEKLFF	TGCAGTGCTAAAAGGGACCGCCGACCTCCTAATGAAAAACTGTTTTTT
TRBD1	TRBV5-1	NA	TRBJ1-4	CASSLAGGTGNEKLFF	TGCGCCAGCAGCTTGGCAGGAGGGACAGGGAATGAAAAACTGTTTTTT
NA	TRBV9	many	TRBJ2-5	CASSVGGGIQETQYF	TGTGCCAGCAGCGTAGGAGGGGGAATCCAAGAGACCCAGTACTTC
NA	TRBV20-1	NA	TRBJ2-7	CSVAGSGVLSHEQYF	TGCAGTGTTGCCGGTTCGGGGGTACTAAGCCACGAGCAGTACTTC
TRBD2	TRBV9	NA	TRBJ2-7	CASSVGVGRVPQKHEQYF	TGTGCCAGCAGCGTAGGTGTGGGGAGGGTCCCCCAAAAGCACGAGCAGTACTTC
TRBD2	TRBV20-1	many	TRBJ2-1	CSAIPRDYSYNEQFF	TGCAGTGCTATCCCCCGGGACTACTCCTACAATGAGCAGTTCTTC
TRBD1	TRBV3-1	few	TRBJ2-2	CASSHRQGHTGELFF	TGTGCCAGCAGCCACAGACAGGGCCACACCGGGGAGCTGTTTTTT
NA	TRBV7-2	NA	TRBJ2-6	CASSRGSGADVLTF	TGTGCCAGCAGCAGGGGCTCTGGGGCCGACGTCCTGACTTTC
TRBD1	TRBV20-1	many	TRBJ1-4	CSVPDDRGREKLFF	TGCAGTGTTCCCGATGACAGGGGGAGAGAAAAACTGTTTTTT
NA	TRBV12-3/TRBV12-4	NA	TRBJ2-7	CASSFPSEGVYEQYF	TGTGCCAGCAGTTTTCCCAGTGAAGGGGTCTACGAGCAGTACTTC
TRBD2	TRBV29-1	NA	TRBJ2-1	CSVDPRDGRGSYNEQFF	TGCAGCGTTGACCCCAGGGACGGGAGGGGCAGCTACAATGAGCAGTTCTTC
NA	TRBV7-2	few	TRBJ1-5	CASSSQTGTKNQPQHF	TGTGCCAGCAGCTCGCAAACCGGGACCAAGAATCAGCCCCAGCATTTT
NA	TRBV4-2	NA	TRBJ2-1	CASSQDFGSDSQFF	TGTGCCAGCAGCCAAGATTTTGGGTCCGATTCGCAGTTCTTC
TRBD1	TRBV28	NA	TRBJ2-7	CASRPTGAFSYEQYF	TGTGCCAGCAGACCGACAGGGGCCTTCTCCTACGAGCAGTACTTC
NA	TRBV10-3	NA	TRBJ2-1	CAISGPEQGSTDNEQFF	TGTGCCATCAGTGGCCCGGAACAGGGATCTACAGACAATGAGCAGTTCTTC
NA	TRBV21-1	NA	TRBJ1-2	CASSKAGGENYGYTF	TGTGCCAGCAGCAAAGCTGGAGGGGAGAACTATGGCTACACCTTC
NA	TRBV24-1	NA	TRBJ2-3	CATSDFDTQYF	TGTGCCACCAGTGATTTTGATACGCAGTATTTT
NA	TRBV7-2	few	TRBJ2-3	CASSLAGVNTDTQYF	TGTGCCAGCAGCTTAGCCGGGGTCAACACAGATACGCAGTATTTT
TRBD1	TRBV28	NA	TRBJ2-5	CASSLRGQGLEETQYF	TGTGCCAGCAGTTTAAGGGGACAGGGGCTTGAGGAGACCCAGTACTTC
TRBD1	TRBV6-6	NA	TRBJ2-7	CASIKTGGQGSAEQYF	TGTGCCAGCATTAAGACCGGGGGACAGGGTTCAGCCGAGCAGTACTTC
NA	TRBV18	few	TRBJ1-1	CASSPSMGDTEAFF	TGTGCCAGCTCACCGAGCATGGGGGACACTGAAGCTTTCTTT
TRBD1	TRBV5-1	NA	TRBJ1-6	CASSTQGTGYSPLHF	TGCGCCAGCAGCACACAGGGGACAGGTTATTCACCCCTCCACTTT
TRBD1	TRBV9	NA	TRBJ2-5	CASSSNRGQQYF	TGTGCCAGCAGCTCCAACAGGGGCCAGCAGTACTTC
NA	TRBV10-2	NA	TRBJ1-1	CASKRQANTEAFF	TGCGCCAGCAAGAGACAGGCGAACACTGAAGCTTTCTTT
NA	TRBV12-3/TRBV12-4	few	TRBJ1-1	CASSFTEENMNTEAFF	TGTGCCAGCAGTTTTACGGAAGAGAACATGAACACTGAAGCTTTCTTT
TRBD2	TRBV3-1	NA	TRBJ2-7	CASSRRLAGAYEQYF	TGTGCCAGCAGCCGCCGACTAGCGGGGGCCTACGAGCAGTACTTC
NA	TRBV20-1	NA	TRBJ1-5	CSAVGDNQPQHF	TGCAGTGCAGTGGGAGACAATCAGCCCCAGCATTTT